Listed below are T cell receptor beta chains from one sample, sequenced in a study of shared clonotypes between healthy human individuals. Data came from immunoSEQ multiplex PCR; TCRdb stores just in-frame clones and leaves some out. The sample contains 2 million to 3 million clones, roughly 93% of which appear only once. Sequencing input: naive CD4+ T cells from PBMCs. These receptors all come from a man between 18 and 35 years old in good health. Some clones in this sample may be carry-over from other donors' samples. Each CDR3 is given with its conserved first and last residue. D genes are given only for firm matches. Where a row states a size, it is once, few, many or the class of an expanded clone; other rows omit it.

V	size	J	D	DNA	CDR3
TRBV9	once	TRBJ2-1	.	TGTGCCAGCAGCGTAGGGGGGACCTACAATGAGCAGTTCTTC	CASSVGGTYNEQFF
TRBV5-6	.	TRBJ2-7	TRBD1	TGTGCCAGCAGCTATCCGGGACAGGGGGTCGAGCAGTACTTC	CASSYPGQGVEQYF
TRBV6-1	.	TRBJ2-7	.	TGTGCCAGCAGTGCCCCGGGGTTCTACGAGCAGTACTTC	CASSAPGFYEQYF
TRBV12-5	.	TRBJ2-2	.	TGTGCTAGTGGTTTGGTAATCGGGGCCGGATCCGGGGAGCTGTTTTTT	CASGLVIGAGSGELFF
TRBV18	.	TRBJ2-6	.	TGTGCCAGCTCACCCACGTCCTCTTTTAAGGGGCTCTCTGGGGCCAACGTCCTGACTTTC	CASSPTSSFKGLSGANVLTF
TRBV7-2	.	TRBJ2-7	.	TGTGCCAGCAGCCCCCAGGGGAAGATAGAGCAGTACTTC	CASSPQGKIEQYF
TRBV4-1	.	TRBJ1-2	.	TGCGCCAGCAGCCGAGCAGGGCTTACTAACTATGGTTACACCTTC	CASSRAGLTNYGYTF
TRBV5-6	.	TRBJ1-1	.	TGTGCCAGCAGCGAGGCAGGGGCCGGTGGGAACACTGAAGCTTTCTTT	CASSEAGAGGNTEAFF
TRBV5-1	.	TRBJ2-5	.	TGCGCCAGCAGCGCGGGGAATGGAGAGACCCAGTACTTC	CASSAGNGETQYF
TRBV5-1	.	TRBJ2-5	TRBD2	TGCGCCAGCAGCTTGGCGGCTAGCGGGAGCGAGACCCAGTACTTC	CASSLAASGSETQYF
TRBV4-1	few	TRBJ1-5	.	TGCGCCAGCAGCCAGGTTCCAGGGGAGTGGGATCAGCCCCAGCATTTT	CASSQVPGEWDQPQHF
TRBV9	.	TRBJ2-1	TRBD2	TGTGCCAGCAGCGTAGCGAGGACTAGCGGGAGCCGGGATGAGCAGTTCTTC	CASSVARTSGSRDEQFF
TRBV5-1	.	TRBJ2-5	TRBD2	TGCGCCAGCAGCGAGGGACTAGCGGGAGAGACCCAGTACTTC	CASSEGLAGETQYF
TRBV20-1	.	TRBJ1-1	TRBD1	TGCAGTGCTAATCGGTACAGGGGCGCTTTCTTT	CSANRYRGAFF
TRBV5-4	.	TRBJ2-5	TRBD2	TGTGCCAGCAGCTTGGCGCTGTTTCCCGGGGGGGGGTCCCAAGAGACCCAGTACTTC	CASSLALFPGGGSQETQYF
TRBV6-6	.	TRBJ1-5	.	TGTGCCACCGGAGCTTCCAATCAGCCCCAGCATTTT	CATGASNQPQHF
TRBV7-2	.	TRBJ2-3	.	TGTGCCAGCAGCTTAATTCTGGGATATACGCAGTATTTT	CASSLILGYTQYF
TRBV7-9	.	TRBJ2-1	TRBD1	TGTGCCAGCAGCCTCGCCAGGGGGTTTAATGAGCAGTTCTTC	CASSLARGFNEQFF
TRBV30	.	TRBJ1-4	.	TGTGCCTGGAGTGTACGTCGTCGGACAGCCGCAACTAATGAAAAACTGTTTTTT	CAWSVRRRTAATNEKLFF
TRBV2	once	TRBJ1-1	.	TGTGCCAGCAGTCTTATGGTTACTGAAGCTTTCTTT	CASSLMVTEAFF
TRBV28	.	TRBJ2-7	.	TGTGCCAGCATCGGGGTCTCCTACGAGCAGTACTTC	CASIGVSYEQYF
TRBV5-8	.	TRBJ2-1	.	TGTGCCAGCAGCTTGGGGACTGGGAGCTCCTACAATGAGCAGTTCTTC	CASSLGTGSSYNEQFF
TRBV4-1	.	TRBJ1-5	TRBD1	TGCGCCAGCAGCCAAAGGACAGGGACGACGCTCCAGCATTTT	CASSQRTGTTLQHF
TRBV7-2	.	TRBJ1-2	.	TGTGCCAGCAGCTTAGCGGCAGGCGACTATGGCTACACCTTC	CASSLAAGDYGYTF
TRBV19	.	TRBJ1-1	.	TGTGCCAGTACCACCTCCGGGACGGTAAACACTGAAGCTTTCTTT	CASTTSGTVNTEAFF
TRBV5-1	.	TRBJ1-5	.	TGCGCCAGCAGCTTGGAGGGGGATCGCAATCAGCCCCAGCATTTT	CASSLEGDRNQPQHF
TRBV11-3	.	TRBJ2-3	TRBD1	TGTGCCAGCAGCTTAAGGACAGGGAGTTACACAGATACGCAGTATTTT	CASSLRTGSYTDTQYF
TRBV20-1	.	TRBJ2-5	.	TGCAGTGCTAGCCTACGTGAGACCCAGTACTTC	CSASLRETQYF
TRBV25-1	.	TRBJ1-2	.	TGTGCCAGCAGTGAATCAAGTGCGGGGCCTAACTATGGCTACACCTTC	CASSESSAGPNYGYTF
TRBV30	.	TRBJ2-2	TRBD1	TGTGCCTGGAGGGGACAGACAAACACCGGGGAGCTGTTTTTT	CAWRGQTNTGELFF
TRBV2	once	TRBJ2-7	TRBD2	TGTGCCAGCAGTGAAGGGATGGGATTAGCGGGCCTTAACTACGAGCAGTACTTC	CASSEGMGLAGLNYEQYF
TRBV9	.	TRBJ2-1	TRBD2	TGTGCCAGCAGCCCAAGCGGGAGACTTTACAATGAGCAGTTCTTC	CASSPSGRLYNEQFF
TRBV18	.	TRBJ1-5	TRBD1	TGTGCCAGCTCGATCGGACAGGGGAACAATCAGCCCCAGCATTTT	CASSIGQGNNQPQHF
TRBV5-1	.	TRBJ1-1	.	TGCGCCAGCAGCCCGACGGCCGGCGGGACTGAAGCTTTCTTT	CASSPTAGGTEAFF
TRBV20-1	.	TRBJ2-7	.	TGCAGTGCTAGCGACAGAGACGAGCAGTACTTC	CSASDRDEQYF
TRBV28	.	TRBJ2-2	TRBD2	TGTGCCAGCGGGACTAGCGGGAGCACCGGGGAGCTGTTTTTT	CASGTSGSTGELFF
TRBV7-3	.	TRBJ2-3	.	TGTGCCAGCAGCTTGATAACTAGCGATACGCAGTATTTT	CASSLITSDTQYF
TRBV18	.	TRBJ2-1	.	TGTGCCAGCTCGCCCCGGGCTGTTTACAATGAGCAGTTCTTC	CASSPRAVYNEQFF
TRBV4-3	once	TRBJ2-3	TRBD2	TGCGCCAGCAGCCCACTAGGCGGGAGGGCAGATACGCAGTATTTT	CASSPLGGRADTQYF
TRBV27	.	TRBJ2-2	.	TGTGCCAGCAAGTGGACAGCGAACACCGGGGAGCTGTTTTTT	CASKWTANTGELFF
TRBV5-5	.	TRBJ2-1	.	TGTGCCAGCAACGTGGACTATACCTACAATGAGCAGTTCTTC	CASNVDYTYNEQFF
TRBV19	.	TRBJ1-5	.	TGTGCCAGTAGTATTAGGGATAGCAATCAGCCCCAGCATTTT	CASSIRDSNQPQHF
TRBV7-9	.	TRBJ1-1	.	TGTGCCAGCAGCTCCACTGGCAGGGGCACTGAAGCTTTCTTT	CASSSTGRGTEAFF
TRBV18	once	TRBJ2-7	.	TGTGCCAGCTCACCACCAGCGGCTACCTACGAGCAGTACTTC	CASSPPAATYEQYF
TRBV6-1	.	TRBJ1-2	.	TGTGCCAGCAGTACCCGGGACCTACCCCCTGGCTACACCTTC	CASSTRDLPPGYTF
TRBV4-2	.	TRBJ2-7	TRBD2	TGTGCCAGCAGCCCAAGCGCCTATAACTTAGCGGGAGAGGGCGAGCAGTACTTC	CASSPSAYNLAGEGEQYF